This TCR beta chain was observed in a study of blood T cell repertoires in COVID-19. Overall study: T cells, B-cell-depleted T cells, or PBMCs provided the cDNA or gDNA that served as material.

Authors' data handling: Reference gene primer amplification gave estimated nucleated cell counts. Repertoires were generated with immunoSEQ multiplex PCR, while TCRdb's copy carries only in-frame clones and drops some. The DNA was the basis for D and trimming; V, J and clone size are from that table. The sample lists some 300,000 clones, around 88% occurring once. V lost 0 bases to trimming and J lost 0 bases, with 9 bases between them. CDR1 MNHEY and CDR2 SVGEGT come from the germline V gene. CDR3 length equals 16 residues. V gene TRBV6-2 or TRBV6-3 combines with J gene TRBJ1-5; D may be TRBD1 (5 bases). The material sequenced was peripheral blood. This clonotype originated in a woman under 40 who had recovered from COVID-19. This CDR3 is CASSYSGGYSNQPQHF. The DNA of the CDR3 is TGTGCCAGCAGTTACTCTGGGGGGTATAGCAATCAGCCCCAGCATTTT.